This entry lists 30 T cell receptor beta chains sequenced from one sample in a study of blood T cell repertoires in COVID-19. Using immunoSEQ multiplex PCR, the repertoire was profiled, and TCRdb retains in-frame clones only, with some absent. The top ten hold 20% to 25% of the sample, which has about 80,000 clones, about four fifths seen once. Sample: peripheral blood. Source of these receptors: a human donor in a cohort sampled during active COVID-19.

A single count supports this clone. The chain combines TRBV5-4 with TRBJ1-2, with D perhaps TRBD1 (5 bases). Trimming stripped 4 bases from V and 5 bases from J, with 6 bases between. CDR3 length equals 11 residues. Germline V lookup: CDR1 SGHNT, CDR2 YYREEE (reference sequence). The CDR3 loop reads CASSAGYGYTF. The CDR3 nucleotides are TGTGCCAGCAGCGCAGGGTATGGCTACACCTTC.

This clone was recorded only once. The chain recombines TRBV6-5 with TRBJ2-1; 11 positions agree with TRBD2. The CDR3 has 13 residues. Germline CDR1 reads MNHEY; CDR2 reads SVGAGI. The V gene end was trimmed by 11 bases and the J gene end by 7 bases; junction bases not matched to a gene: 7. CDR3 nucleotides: TGTGCCGGGACTAGCGGCATGGGGAATGAGCAGTTCTTC. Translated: CAGTSGMGNEQFF.

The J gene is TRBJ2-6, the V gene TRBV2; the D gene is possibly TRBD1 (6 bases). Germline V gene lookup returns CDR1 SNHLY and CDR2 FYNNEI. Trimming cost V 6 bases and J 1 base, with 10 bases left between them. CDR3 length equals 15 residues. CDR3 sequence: CASSADRSGANVLTF. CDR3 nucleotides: TGTGCCAGCAGCGCGGACAGATCTGGGGCCAACGTCCTGACTTTC.

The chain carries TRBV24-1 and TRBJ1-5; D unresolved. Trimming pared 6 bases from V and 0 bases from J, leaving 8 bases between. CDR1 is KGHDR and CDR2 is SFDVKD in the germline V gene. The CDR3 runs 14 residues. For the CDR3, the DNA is TGTGCCACCAGTAGAGAGTATAGCAATCAGCCCCAGCATTTT. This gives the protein CATSREYSNQPQHF.

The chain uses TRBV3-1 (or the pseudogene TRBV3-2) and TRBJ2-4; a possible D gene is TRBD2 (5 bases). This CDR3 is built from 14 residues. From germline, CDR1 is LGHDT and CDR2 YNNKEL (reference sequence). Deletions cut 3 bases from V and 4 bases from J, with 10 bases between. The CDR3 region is CASSQAGGKNIQYF. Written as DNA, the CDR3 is TGTGCCAGCAGCCAGGCGGGCGGAAAAAACATTCAGTACTTC.

CDR3 sequence reads: CATSSLGGTGGLREAFF. In nucleotides, the CDR3 is TGTGCCACCAGCAGTCTAGGGGGGACAGGCGGTTTGCGAGAAGCTTTCTTT. V is TRBV15 and J is TRBJ1-1; 8 bases align to TRBD1. V trimming: 3 bases; J trimming: 8 bases; junction bases outside the gene matches: 17. CDR1 is LNHNV, CDR2 YYDKDF, per germline (reference sequence). The CDR3 is 17 residues long.

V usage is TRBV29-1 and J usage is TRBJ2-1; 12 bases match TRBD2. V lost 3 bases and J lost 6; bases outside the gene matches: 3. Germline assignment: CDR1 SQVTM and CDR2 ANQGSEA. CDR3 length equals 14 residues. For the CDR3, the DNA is TGCAGCGTTGATCCTAGCGGGGGGGGCAATGAGCAGTTCTTC. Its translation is CSVDPSGGGNEQFF.

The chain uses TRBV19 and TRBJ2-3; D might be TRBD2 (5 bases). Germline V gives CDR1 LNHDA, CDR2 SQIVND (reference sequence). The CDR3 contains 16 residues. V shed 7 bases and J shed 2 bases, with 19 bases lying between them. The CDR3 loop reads CASTRTPAGSTDTQYF. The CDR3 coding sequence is TGTGCCAGTACTCGAACGCCGGCGGGTTCCACAGATACGCAGTATTTT.

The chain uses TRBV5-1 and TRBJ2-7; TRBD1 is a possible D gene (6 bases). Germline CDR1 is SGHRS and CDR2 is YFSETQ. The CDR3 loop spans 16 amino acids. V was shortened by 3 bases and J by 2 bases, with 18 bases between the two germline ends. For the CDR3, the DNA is TGCGCCAGCAGCTCCCTGGGGGCAGGGAATCCCTACGAGCAGTACTTC. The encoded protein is CASSSLGAGNPYEQYF.

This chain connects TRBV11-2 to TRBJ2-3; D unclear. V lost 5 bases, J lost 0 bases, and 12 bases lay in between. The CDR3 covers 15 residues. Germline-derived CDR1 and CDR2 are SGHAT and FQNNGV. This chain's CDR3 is CASSASGWSTDTQYF. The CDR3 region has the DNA TGTGCCAGCAGCGCTAGTGGGTGGAGCACAGATACGCAGTATTTT.

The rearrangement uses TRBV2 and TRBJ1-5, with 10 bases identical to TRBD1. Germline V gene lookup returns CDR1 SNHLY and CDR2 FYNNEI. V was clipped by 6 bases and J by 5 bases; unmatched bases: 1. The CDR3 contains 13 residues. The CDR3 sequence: CASSGTGDQPQHF. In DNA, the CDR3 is TGTGCCAGCAGCGGGACAGGGGATCAGCCCCAGCATTTT. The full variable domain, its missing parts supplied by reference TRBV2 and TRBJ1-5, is EPEVTQTPSHQVTQMGQEVILRCVPISNHLYFYWYRQILGQKVEFLVSFYNNEISEKSEIFDDQFSVERPDGSNFTLKIRSTKLEDSAMYFCASSGTGDQPQHFGDGTRLSIL.

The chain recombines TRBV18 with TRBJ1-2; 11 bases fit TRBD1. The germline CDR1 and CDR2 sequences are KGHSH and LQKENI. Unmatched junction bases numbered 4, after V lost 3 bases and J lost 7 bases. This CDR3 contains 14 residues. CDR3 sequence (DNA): TGTGCCAGCTCACCTGGGACAGGGGGTACTGGCTACACCTTC. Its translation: CASSPGTGGTGYTF.

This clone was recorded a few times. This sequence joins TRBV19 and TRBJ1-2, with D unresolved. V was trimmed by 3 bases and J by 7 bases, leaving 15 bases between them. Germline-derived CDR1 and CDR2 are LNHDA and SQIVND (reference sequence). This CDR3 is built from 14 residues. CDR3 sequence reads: CASSILGRQGGYTF. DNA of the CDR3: TGTGCCAGTAGTATTCTGGGGAGGCAAGGTGGCTACACCTTC.

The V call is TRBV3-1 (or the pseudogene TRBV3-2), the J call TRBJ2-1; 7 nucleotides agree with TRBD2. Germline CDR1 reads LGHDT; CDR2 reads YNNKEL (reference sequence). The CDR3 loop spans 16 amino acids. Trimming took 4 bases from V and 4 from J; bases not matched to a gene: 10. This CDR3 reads CASSPPRTSRYNEQFF. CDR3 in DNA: TGTGCCAGCAGCCCCCCCAGGACTAGTAGGTACAATGAGCAGTTCTTC.

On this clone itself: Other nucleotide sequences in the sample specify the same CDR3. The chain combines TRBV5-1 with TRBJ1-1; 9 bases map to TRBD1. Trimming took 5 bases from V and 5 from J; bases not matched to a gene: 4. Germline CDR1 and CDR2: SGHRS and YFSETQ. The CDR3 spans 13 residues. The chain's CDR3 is CASSSTGGTEAFF. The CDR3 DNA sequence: TGCGCCAGCAGTTCGACAGGGGGGACTGAAGCTTTCTTT.

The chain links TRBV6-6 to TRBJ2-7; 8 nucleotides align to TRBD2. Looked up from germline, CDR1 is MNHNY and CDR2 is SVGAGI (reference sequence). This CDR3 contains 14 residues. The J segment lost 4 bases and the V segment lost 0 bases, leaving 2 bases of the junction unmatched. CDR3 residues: CASSYSSGVYEQYF. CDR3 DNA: TGTGCCAGCAGTTACTCTAGCGGGGTATACGAGCAGTACTTC.

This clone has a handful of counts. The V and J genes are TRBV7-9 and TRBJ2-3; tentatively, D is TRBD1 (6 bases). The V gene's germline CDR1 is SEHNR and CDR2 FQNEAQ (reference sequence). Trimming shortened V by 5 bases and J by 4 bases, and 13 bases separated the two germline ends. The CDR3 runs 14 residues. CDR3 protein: CASSRSDRPDTQYF. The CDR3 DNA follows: TGTGCCAGCAGCCGTTCGGACAGACCAGATACGCAGTATTTT.

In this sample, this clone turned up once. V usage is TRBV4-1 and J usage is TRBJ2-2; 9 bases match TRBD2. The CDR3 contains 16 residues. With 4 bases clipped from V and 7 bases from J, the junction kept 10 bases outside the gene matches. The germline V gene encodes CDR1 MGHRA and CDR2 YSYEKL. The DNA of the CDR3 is TGCGCCAGCAGCCTCCGAGCTCTAGCGGGGAGCGGGGAGCTGTTTTTT. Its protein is CASSLRALAGSGELFF.

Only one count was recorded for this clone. DNA of the CDR3: TGTGCCAGCAGCCAACCGGGACAGGGACCCGGCTACACCTTC. Translation gives CASSQPGQGPGYTF. This chain joins TRBV4-2 and TRBJ1-2; 9 bases line up with TRBD1. The CDR3 runs to 14 residues. Germline V gene sequence: CDR1 LGHNA, CDR2 YNFKEQ. V lost 2 bases to trimming and J lost 8 bases; unmatched junction nucleotides: 6.

This chain's CDR3 is CASIRDRGPYNSPLHF. The CDR3, as DNA: TGTGCCAGCATCCGGGACAGGGGGCCCTATAATTCACCCCTCCACTTT. The chain couples TRBV2 to TRBJ1-6; 12 bases align to TRBD1. The junction had 3 bases not matched to a gene; V was cut back by 7 bases and J by 2 bases. The germline gives CDR1 SNHLY, CDR2 FYNNEI. CDR3 size: 16 residues.

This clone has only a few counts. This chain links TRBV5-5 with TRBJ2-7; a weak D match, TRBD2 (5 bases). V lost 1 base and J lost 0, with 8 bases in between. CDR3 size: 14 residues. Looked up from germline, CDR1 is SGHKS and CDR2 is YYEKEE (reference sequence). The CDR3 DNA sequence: TGTGCCAGCAGCTTGCTGGGGAGCTCCTACGAGCAGTACTTC. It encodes CASSLLGSSYEQYF.

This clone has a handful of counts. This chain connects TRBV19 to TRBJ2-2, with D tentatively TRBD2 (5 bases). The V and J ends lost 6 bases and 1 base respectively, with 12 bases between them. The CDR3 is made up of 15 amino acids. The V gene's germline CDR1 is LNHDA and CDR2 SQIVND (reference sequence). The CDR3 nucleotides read TGTGCCAGTAGCCTCGGGGATGGGAACACCGGGGAGCTGTTTTTT. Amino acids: CASSLGDGNTGELFF. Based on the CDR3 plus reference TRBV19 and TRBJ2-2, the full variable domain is DGGITQSPKYLFRKEGQNVTLSCEQNLNHDAMYWYRQDPGQGLRLIYYSQIVNDFQKGDIAEGYSVSREKKESFPLTVTSAQKNPTAFYLCASSLGDGNTGELFFGEGSRLTVL.

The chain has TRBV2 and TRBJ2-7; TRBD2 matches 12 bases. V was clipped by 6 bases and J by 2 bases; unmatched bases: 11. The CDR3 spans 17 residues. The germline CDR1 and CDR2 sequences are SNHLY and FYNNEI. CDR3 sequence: CASSQLAGGPHPYEQYF. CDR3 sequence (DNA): TGTGCCAGCAGCCAACTAGCGGGGGGCCCCCATCCCTACGAGCAGTACTTC.

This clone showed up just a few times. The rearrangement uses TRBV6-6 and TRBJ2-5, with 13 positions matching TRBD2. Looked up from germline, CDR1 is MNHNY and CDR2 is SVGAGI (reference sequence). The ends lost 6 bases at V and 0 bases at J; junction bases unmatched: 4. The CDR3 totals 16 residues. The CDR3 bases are TGTGCCAGCAGCCGAGGACTAGCGGGGGACCAAGAGACCCAGTACTTC. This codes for CASSRGLAGDQETQYF.

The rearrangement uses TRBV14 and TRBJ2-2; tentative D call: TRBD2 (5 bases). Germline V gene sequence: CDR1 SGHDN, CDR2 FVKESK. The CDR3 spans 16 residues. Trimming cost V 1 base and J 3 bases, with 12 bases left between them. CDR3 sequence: CASSQVAGVYTGELFF. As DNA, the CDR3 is TGTGCCAGCAGCCAAGTGGCGGGTGTTTACACCGGGGAGCTGTTTTTT.

The CDR3 DNA reads TGTGCCAGTGGGACTAGCGGGGGGAAGTTCTTCTTCTACGAGCAGTACTTC. Translation: CASGTSGGKFFFYEQYF. The genes are TRBV2 and TRBJ2-7; 15 nucleotides line up with TRBD2. The V gene's germline CDR1 is SNHLY and CDR2 FYNNEI. This CDR3 is built from 17 residues. Trimming at V came to 9 bases and at J to 3 bases, leaving 12 bases not matched to a gene. Variable domain in full (rest from reference TRBV2 and TRBJ2-7): EPEVTQTPSHQVTQMGQEVILRCVPISNHLYFYWYRQILGQKVEFLVSFYNNEISEKSEIFDDQFSVERPDGSNFTLKIRSTKLEDSAMYFCASGTSGGKFFFYEQYFGPGTRLTVT.

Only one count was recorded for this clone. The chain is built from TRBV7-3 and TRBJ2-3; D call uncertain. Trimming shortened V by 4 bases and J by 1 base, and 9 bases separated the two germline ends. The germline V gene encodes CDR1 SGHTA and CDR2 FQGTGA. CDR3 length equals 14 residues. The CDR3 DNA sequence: TGTGCCAGCAGCTCCGGTGGTGGCACAGATACGCAGTATTTT. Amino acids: CASSSGGGTDTQYF.

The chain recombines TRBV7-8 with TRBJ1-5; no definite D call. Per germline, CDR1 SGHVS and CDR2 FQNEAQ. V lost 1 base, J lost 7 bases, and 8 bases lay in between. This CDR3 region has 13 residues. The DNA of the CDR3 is TGTGCCAGCAGCTTAGATGGGAGGCAGCCCCAGCATTTT. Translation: CASSLDGRQPQHF.

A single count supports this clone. The CDR3 protein is CASSNGGAPAGELFF. The CDR3 DNA reads TGTGCCAGTAGTAATGGAGGAGCCCCCGCCGGGGAGCTGTTTTTT. The rearrangement links TRBV19 to TRBJ2-2; possibly TRBD2 for D (5 bases). The CDR3 extends over 15 amino acids. V dropped 4 bases and J dropped 6 bases, with 15 bases sitting between them. CDR1 is LNHDA and CDR2 is SQIVND in the germline V gene (reference sequence).

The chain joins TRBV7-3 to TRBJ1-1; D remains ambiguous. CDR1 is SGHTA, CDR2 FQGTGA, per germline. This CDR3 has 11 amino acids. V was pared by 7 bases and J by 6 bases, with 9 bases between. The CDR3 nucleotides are TGTGCCAGCAATAGAGGGCCTGAAGCTTTCTTT. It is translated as CASNRGPEAFF. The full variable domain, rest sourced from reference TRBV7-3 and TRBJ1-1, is GAGVSQTPSNKVTEKGKYVELRCDPISGHTALYWYRQSLGQGPEFLIYFQGTGAADDSGLPNDRFFAVRPEGSVSTLKIQRTERGDSAVYLCASNRGPEAFFGQGTRLTVV.